This TCR beta chain was identified during a study of blood T cell repertoires in COVID-19. Study details: Acute and convalescent COVID-19 samples came from the United States, Italy and Spain. Sources were T cells, B-cell-depleted T cells, or PBMCs; the material itself was cDNA or gDNA.

This CDR3 comprises 12 residues. Germline V gene sequence: CDR1 SGHRS, CDR2 YFSETQ. V lost 8 bases and J lost 9; bases outside the gene matches: 10. Original data processing: For nucleated cells, counts were estimated from reference gene primer amplification. Measured with immunoSEQ multiplex PCR; TCRdb has only the in-frame clones, and not every one. V and J calls plus clone size are reproduced from that table; the DNA served to infer D and trimming. The repertoire holds roughly 200,000 clones, with 70% to 85% as singletons. Seattle participants joined during active infection and were tracked over time.

Specimen: peripheral blood. The gene calls are TRBV5-1 and TRBJ2-5; 7 nucleotides align to TRBD2. The source of this sequence is a woman aged 80 or over with COVID-19, enrolled during active disease. The CDR3 reads CASGTTLMAQYF. The CDR3 bases are TGCGCCAGTGGGACTACCCTTATGGCCCAGTACTTC.